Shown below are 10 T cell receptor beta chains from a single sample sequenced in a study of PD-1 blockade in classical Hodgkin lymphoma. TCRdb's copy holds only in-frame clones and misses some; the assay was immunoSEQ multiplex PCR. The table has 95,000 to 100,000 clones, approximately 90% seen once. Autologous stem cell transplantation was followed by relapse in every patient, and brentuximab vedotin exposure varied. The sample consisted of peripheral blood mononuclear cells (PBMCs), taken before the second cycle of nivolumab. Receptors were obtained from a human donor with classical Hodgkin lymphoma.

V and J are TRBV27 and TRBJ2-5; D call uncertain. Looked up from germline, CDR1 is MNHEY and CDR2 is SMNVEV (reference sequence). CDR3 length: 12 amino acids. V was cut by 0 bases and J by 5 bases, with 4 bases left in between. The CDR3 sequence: CASSLSGETQYF. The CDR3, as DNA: TGTGCCAGCAGTTTATCGGGGGAGACCCAGTACTTC.

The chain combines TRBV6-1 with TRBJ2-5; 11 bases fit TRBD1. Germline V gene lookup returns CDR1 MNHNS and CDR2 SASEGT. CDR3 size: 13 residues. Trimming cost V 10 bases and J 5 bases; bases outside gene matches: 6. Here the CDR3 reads CATRTGGMETQYF. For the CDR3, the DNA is TGTGCCACCCGGACAGGGGGCATGGAGACCCAGTACTTC.

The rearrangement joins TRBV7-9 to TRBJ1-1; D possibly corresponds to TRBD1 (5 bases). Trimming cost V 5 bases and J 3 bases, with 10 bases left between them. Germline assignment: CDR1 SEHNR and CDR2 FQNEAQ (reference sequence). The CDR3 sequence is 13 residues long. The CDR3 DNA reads TGTGCCAGCAGCGGCAGGGTGGACACTGAAGCTTTCTTT. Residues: CASSGRVDTEAFF.

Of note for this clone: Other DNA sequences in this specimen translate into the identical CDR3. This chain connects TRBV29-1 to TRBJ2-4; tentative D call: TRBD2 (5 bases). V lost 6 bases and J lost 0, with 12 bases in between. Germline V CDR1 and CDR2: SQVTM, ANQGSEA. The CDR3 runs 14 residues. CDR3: CSVRTRLAKNIQYF. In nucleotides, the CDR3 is TGCAGCGTAAGAACTAGGTTAGCCAAAAACATTCAGTACTTC. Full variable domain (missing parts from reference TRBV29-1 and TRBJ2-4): SAVISQKPSRDICQRGTSLTIQCQVDSQVTMMFWYRQQPGQSLTLIATANQGSEATYESGFVIDKFPISRPNLTFSTLTVSNMSPEDSSIYLCSVRTRLAKNIQYFGAGTRLSVL.

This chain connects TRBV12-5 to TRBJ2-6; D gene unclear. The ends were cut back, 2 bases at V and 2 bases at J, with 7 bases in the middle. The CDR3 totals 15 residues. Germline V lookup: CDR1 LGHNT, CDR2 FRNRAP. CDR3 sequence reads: CASGLNHPGANVLTF. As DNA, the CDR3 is TGTGCTAGTGGTTTGAACCATCCTGGGGCCAACGTCCTGACTTTC.

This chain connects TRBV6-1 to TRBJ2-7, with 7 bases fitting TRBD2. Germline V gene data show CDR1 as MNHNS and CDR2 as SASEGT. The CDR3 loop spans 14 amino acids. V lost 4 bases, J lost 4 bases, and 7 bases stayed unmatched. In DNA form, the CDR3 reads TGTGCCAGCAGTGGTTGGGCGGGGGTGTACGAGCAGTACTTC. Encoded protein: CASSGWAGVYEQYF.

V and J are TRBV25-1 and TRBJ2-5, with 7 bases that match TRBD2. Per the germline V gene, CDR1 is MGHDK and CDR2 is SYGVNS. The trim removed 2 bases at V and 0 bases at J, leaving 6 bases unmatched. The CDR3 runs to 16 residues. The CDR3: CASSETRGGDQETQYF. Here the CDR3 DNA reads TGTGCCAGCAGTGAAACCCGGGGAGGGGACCAAGAGACCCAGTACTTC.

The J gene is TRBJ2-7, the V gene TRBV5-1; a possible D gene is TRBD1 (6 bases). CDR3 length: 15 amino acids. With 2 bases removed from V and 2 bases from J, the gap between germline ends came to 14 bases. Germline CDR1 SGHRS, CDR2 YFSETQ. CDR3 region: CASSFGTSSPYEQYF. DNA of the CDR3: TGCGCCAGCAGCTTTGGGACATCATCCCCCTACGAGCAGTACTTC.

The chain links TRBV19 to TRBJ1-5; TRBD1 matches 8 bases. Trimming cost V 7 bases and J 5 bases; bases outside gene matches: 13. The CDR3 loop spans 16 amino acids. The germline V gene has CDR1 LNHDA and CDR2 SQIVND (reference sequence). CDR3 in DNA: TGTGCCAGTATATCCCCGGGACAGGCTGCTCATCAGCCCCAGCATTTT. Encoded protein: CASISPGQAAHQPQHF.

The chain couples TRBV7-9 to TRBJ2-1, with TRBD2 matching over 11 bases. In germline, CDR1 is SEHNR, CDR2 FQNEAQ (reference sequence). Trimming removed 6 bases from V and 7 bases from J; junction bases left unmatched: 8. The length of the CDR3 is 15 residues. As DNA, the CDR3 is TGTGCCAGCAGAACACCTAGCGGGGGGCGAAATGAGCAGTTCTTC. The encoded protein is CASRTPSGGRNEQFF.